The source of this T cell receptor beta chain is a study of shared clonotypes between healthy human individuals. Ten immunoSEQ deep assay plates were used to sequence the DNA of unsorted PBMCs. TCRdb keeps only in-frame clones here, not all; method: immunoSEQ multiplex PCR. The data show roughly 480,000 clones, 79% seen once. In unsorted samples, genomic DNA was obtained using around 100 million PBMCs. This clonotype originated in a woman aged 40 to 50 in good health. Some clones in this sample may be carry-over from other donors' samples. Sequences were obtained from PBMCs.

The CDR3 DNA reads as TGTGCCAGCAGCTTAGGGGGCACCGGGACAGCCTATGGCTACACCTTC. It codes for CASSLGGTGTAYGYTF. This sequence joins TRBV7-2 and TRBJ1-2; 7 nucleotides align to TRBD1. The germline V gene encodes CDR1 SGHTA and CDR2 FQGNSA. This CDR3 is built from 16 residues. Trimming removed 1 base from V and 4 bases from J; junction bases left unmatched: 9.